This T cell receptor (beta chain) is drawn from a study of control samples from healthy donors and cancer patients. Only in-frame clones appear in the TCRdb table, and some are missing; sequencing was by immunoSEQ multiplex PCR. The sample holds roughly 89,000 clones, roughly 91% seen once. V gave up 2 bases and J gave up 9 bases; unmatched junction bases: 6. The germline V gene has CDR1 SGHDT and CDR2 YYEEEE. The CDR3 totals 14 residues. This clone was counted between two and nine times. The chain combines TRBV5-6 with TRBJ2-1; 9 bases match TRBD2. The material sequenced was blood. This TCR was recovered from a man aged 45-60 years in good health. CDR3 nucleotide sequence: TGTGCCAGCAGCTTCGGCGGGGGGGCCTTTGAGCAGTTCTTC. Translated, it gives CASSFGGGAFEQFF.